This T cell receptor (beta chain) was captured in a study of cytomegalovirus exposure and HLA in healthy donors. This CDR3 is built from 15 residues. Germline V gene data show CDR1 as MDHEN and CDR2 as SYDVKM. Trimming left V 5 bases short and J 3 bases short, with 14 bases between. The PCR contained 60 Vbeta and 13 Jbeta primers. Sequencing was performed with immunoSEQ multiplex PCR; in TCRdb, only in-frame clones are kept and a portion is missing. The table includes a few hundred thousand clones, 83% detected once. Whole-study results and caveats: Cytomegalovirus association was assigned to over 150 TCR beta chains. In vitro assays verified that a few CMV-associated chains recognized CMV antigens specifically. In a later analysis, most CMV-associated TCR beta chains appeared HLA-restricted. Sequences of the TCR beta chain were said to predict the HLA-A and HLA-B alleles of most subjects accurately.

With respect to this clone: The antigen remains undetermined.

This chain connects TRBV28 to TRBJ2-1; D is unclear. This sequence was found in a girl between 5 and 17 years old in good health and CMV-seronegative. Sequenced: PBMCs. CDR3 DNA sequence: TGTGCCAGCAGTGCCCCGAAGAGTGACTACAATGAGCAGTTCTTC. This codes for CASSAPKSDYNEQFF.